These 28 T cell receptor beta chains were sequenced from one sample in a study of post-analysis software for immune sequencing data. The study, taken as a whole, reports: Four to six TRBV segments (TRBV5-6, TRBV5-1 and TRBV20-1 among them) occurred more frequently in patients than in controls.

cDNA libraries of TCR beta carried unique molecular identifiers. MiXCR, applied by TCRdb to the PCR reads, yields one record per CDR3 protein. The sample contains about 560,000 distinct CDR3 sequences, roughly two fifths of which appear only once. The antigens these receptors bind are not known. Sequencing used blood. These receptors originate from a girl under 18 with multiple sclerosis.

This clonotype has just a few counts. The chain employs TRBV6-1 and TRBJ2-3; 8 bases map to TRBD1. After removal of 0 bases from V and 6 bases from J, the junction contained 20 bases not matched to a gene. The germline gives CDR1 MNHNS, CDR2 SASEGT. The CDR3 has 20 residues. For the CDR3, the DNA is TGTGCCAGCAGTGAAGCAACGGGACAGGAAACGCGCGCCATCCGGGATACGCAGTATTTT. It encodes CASSEATGQETRAIRDTQYF.

This clonotype was counted between two and nine times. The gene calls are TRBV6-4 and TRBJ1-6; 12 bases fit TRBD1. The CDR3 has 15 amino acids. Trimming cost V 3 bases and J 8 bases; bases outside gene matches: 2. The germline V gene encodes CDR1 MRHNA and CDR2 SNTAGT. CDR3 loop: CASSDGTGGYSPLHF. In DNA, the CDR3 is TGTGCCAGCAGTGATGGGACAGGGGGCTATTCACCCCTCCACTTT.

This chain uses TRBV11-2 with TRBJ2-6; tentative D call: TRBD1 (5 bases). Germline V gene data show CDR1 as SGHAT and CDR2 as FQNNGV. The CDR3 length is 15 residues. V was cut by 2 bases and J by 2 bases, with 7 bases left in between. The chain's CDR3 is CASSLRTTGANVLTF. The DNA for the CDR3 is TGTGCCAGCAGCTTAAGGACAACTGGGGCCAACGTCCTGACTTTC.

The genes are TRBV6-1 and TRBJ2-7, with D possibly TRBD2 on 5 matching bases. The J call is uncertain, as TRBJ2-5 better fits the DNA end. The CDR3 spans 12 residues. Germline CDR1 and CDR2: MNHNS and SASEGT. The CDR3 here is CASSVRGETQYF. The CDR3 bases are TGTGCCAGCAGTGTTAGAGGGGAGACCCAGTACTTC.

There are many counts of this clonotype. The chain recombines TRBV10-2 with TRBJ2-7, with 14 bases that match TRBD2. The CDR3 spans 14 residues. The junction had 5 bases not matched to a gene; V was cut back by 7 bases and J by 6 bases. CDR1 and CDR2 from the germline V gene are WSHSY and SAAADI. The CDR3 DNA is TGCGCCAGCACCGGGACTAGCGGGAGTGGCGAGCAGTACTTC. This codes for CASTGTSGSGEQYF.

This clonotype showed up just a few times. The rearrangement uses TRBV7-2 and TRBJ2-3, with no clear D. The ends were cut back, 2 bases at V and 2 bases at J, with 11 bases in the middle. The CDR3 extends over 15 amino acids. CDR1 is SGHTA and CDR2 is FQGNSA in the germline V gene. CDR3 sequence (DNA): TGTGCCAGCAGCTTAACCGCAGCGCTCACAGATACGCAGTATTTT. Encoded protein: CASSLTAALTDTQYF.

This clonotype was seen a few times. The chain is built from TRBV6-5 and TRBJ2-1; D perhaps matches TRBD2 (6 bases). Germline CDR1 MNHEY, CDR2 SVGAGI. The CDR3 is made up of 16 amino acids. V dropped 5 bases and J dropped 0 bases, with 14 bases sitting between them. The CDR3 region has the DNA TGTGCCAGCAGTAAGTTTAGCGGTCCCTCCTACAATGAGCAGTTCTTC. Amino acids: CASSKFSGPSYNEQFF.

This clonotype showed up just a few times. V is TRBV5-5 and J is TRBJ1-1; no reliable D call. Trimming stripped 1 base from V and 0 bases from J, with 7 bases between. The CDR3 length is 14 residues. The germline V gene encodes CDR1 SGHKS and CDR2 YYEKEE (reference sequence). The CDR3 DNA is TGTGCCAGCAGCTTGATGACGGTGAACACTGAAGCTTTCTTT. It translates to CASSLMTVNTEAFF.

This clonotype was counted only a few times. The chain links TRBV7-9 to TRBJ1-5; D not certain. Germline loops: CDR1 SEHNR, CDR2 FQNEAQ (reference sequence). Trimming took off 2 bases at V and 4 bases at J, with 6 bases between the two ends. This CDR3 comprises 13 residues. CDR3 sequence reads: CASSLSQNQPQHF. The CDR3 DNA reads as TGTGCCAGCAGCTTAAGCCAAAATCAGCCCCAGCATTTT.

Comments on this clonotype: The junction departs from the called germline gene at one end, perhaps through a read error. The J gene is TRBJ2-1, the V gene TRBV27; D is unclear. The CDR3 is made up of 13 amino acids. Germline CDR1 and CDR2: MNHEY and SMNVEV (reference sequence). The CDR3 DNA reads as TGTGCCAGCAGTCTATCTGCAGTGTATGAGCAGTTCTTC. Translation gives CASSLSAVYEQFF.

The rearrangement uses TRBV3-1 and TRBJ2-1; TRBD2 is a possible D gene (6 bases). The CDR3 loop spans 14 amino acids. V gave up 4 bases and J gave up 8 bases, with 15 bases separating them. Germline CDR1 and CDR2: LGHDT and YNNKEL (reference sequence). CDR3 region: CASSRGLPGDEQFF. For the CDR3, the DNA is TGTGCCAGCAGCCGAGGACTTCCGGGGGATGAGCAGTTCTTC.

The V gene is TRBV6-2 or TRBV6-3, the J gene TRBJ1-1; D gene ambiguous. CDR3 length: 14 amino acids. The germline V and J ends were trimmed by 4 bases and 4 bases, with 13 bases remaining between them. From germline, CDR1 is MNHEY and CDR2 SVGEGT. The CDR3: CASSWDIRSTEAFF. As DNA, the CDR3 is TGTGCCAGCAGTTGGGATATTCGGAGCACTGAAGCTTTCTTT.

Only one count was recorded for this clonotype. The chain carries TRBV6-1 and TRBJ1-2; D gene uncertain. From germline, CDR1 is MNHNS and CDR2 SASEGT. V shed 7 bases and J shed 2 bases, with 8 bases lying between them. The CDR3 is 12 residues long. CDR3 in amino acids: CASKEYNYGYTF. As DNA, the CDR3 is TGTGCCAGCAAGGAATACAACTATGGCTACACCTTC.

This clonotype showed up just a few times. The V gene is TRBV12-3 or TRBV12-4, the J gene TRBJ1-2; D unclear. The CDR3 contains 13 residues. V lost 5 bases and J 2 bases, leaving 9 bases between the germline ends. This CDR3 is CASSQVLNYGYTF. The CDR3 nucleotides read TGTGCCAGCAGTCAGGTCCTAAACTATGGCTACACCTTC.

The chain recombines TRBV6-5 with TRBJ2-5; 14 positions match TRBD2. The length of the CDR3 is 13 residues. The germline CDR1 and CDR2 sequences are MNHEY and SVGAGI. V dropped 6 bases and J dropped 11; count of bases not matched to a gene: 5. CDR3 loop: CASRGLAGAAQYF. Here the CDR3 DNA reads TGTGCCAGCAGGGGACTAGCGGGGGCCGCGCAGTACTTC.

This chain joins TRBV10-3 and TRBJ1-2, with 8 bases lining up with TRBD1. CDR3 length: 14 amino acids. Germline values: CDR1 ENHRY, CDR2 SYGVKD. With 4 bases clipped from V and 8 bases from J, the junction kept 9 bases outside the gene matches. The CDR3 loop is CAISVTGATFGYTF. DNA for the CDR3: TGTGCCATCAGTGTGACAGGGGCCACTTTCGGCTACACCTTC.

This clonotype was observed a handful of times. This chain joins TRBV29-1 and TRBJ2-3; tentative D call: TRBD1 (5 bases). This CDR3 has 13 residues. The germline V gene has CDR1 SQVTM and CDR2 ANQGSEA. The germline V and J ends were trimmed by 7 bases and 2 bases, with 13 bases remaining between them. This chain's CDR3 is CSARTGTTDTQYF. For the CDR3, the DNA is TGCAGCGCAAGAACAGGCACCACAGATACGCAGTATTTT.

This clonotype has more than one count but fewer than ten. The chain recombines TRBV12-3 or TRBV12-4 with TRBJ2-1; perhaps D is TRBD1 or TRBD2 (5 bases each). The CDR3 is 12 residues long. V lost 5 bases and J lost 10, with 12 bases in between. The CDR3 is CASSVGTPEQFF. CDR3 nucleotide sequence: TGTGCCAGCAGTGTCGGGACGCCGGAGCAGTTCTTC.

This clonotype has a handful of counts. The CDR3, as DNA: TGTGCCAGCAGTAGTCGGGGAAGAAATGGCTACACCTTC. Its protein product is CASSSRGRNGYTF. The V call is TRBV6-5, the J call TRBJ1-2; D gene uncertain. The CDR3 totals 13 residues. V was cut by 5 bases and J by 6 bases, with 13 bases left in between. The germline V gene encodes CDR1 MNHEY and CDR2 SVGAGI.

This clonotype came up a few times. This rearrangement joins TRBV7-6 to TRBJ2-3; tentatively, D is TRBD1 or TRBD2 (5 bases each). Germline CDR1 reads SGHVS; CDR2 reads FNYEAQ. There are 19 residues in the CDR3. V was clipped by 7 bases and J by 2 bases, with 28 bases between them. This CDR3 reads CASTYFRDGRKNNTDTQYF. The DNA of the CDR3 is TGTGCCAGCACCTACTTCCGGGACGGCCGGAAGAATAACACAGATACGCAGTATTTT.

CDR3 sequence (DNA): TGCAGTGCGTCCCCCGGAGGGGTGGGCTACGAGCAGTACTTC. Translating it yields CSASPGGVGYEQYF. This rearrangement joins TRBV20-1 to TRBJ2-7; perhaps TRBD2 as D (6 bases). This CDR3 is built from 14 residues. Trimming removed 6 bases at V and 3 bases at J, with 18 bases between. The germline gives CDR1 DFQATT, CDR2 SNEGSKA (reference sequence).

This chain uses TRBV20-1 with TRBJ1-5, with no clear D. The CDR3 covers 13 residues. In germline, CDR1 is DFQATT, CDR2 SNEGSKA (reference sequence). Trimming left V 3 bases short and J 0 bases short, with 6 bases between. The CDR3 region is CSARWSSNQPQHF. The DNA for the CDR3 is TGCAGTGCTAGGTGGAGTAGCAATCAGCCCCAGCATTTT.

The rearrangement joins TRBV20-1 to TRBJ2-3, with TRBD2 matching over 11 bases. Germline trimming cut 3 bases from V and 8 bases from J; bases unmatched to any gene: 10. The CDR3 is 15 residues long. Germline V gene lookup returns CDR1 DFQATT and CDR2 SNEGSKA (reference sequence). The CDR3 loop is CSASQPLAGGVTQYF. In DNA, the CDR3 is TGCAGTGCTAGTCAACCGCTAGCGGGAGGAGTTACGCAGTATTTT.

The chain employs TRBV6-2 or TRBV6-3 and TRBJ2-1; D is perhaps TRBD1 (6 bases). CDR3 size: 15 residues. Germline CDR1 is MNHEY and CDR2 is SVGEGT. The V gene lost 6 bases and the J gene lost 7 bases, with 19 bases spanning the gap. The CDR3 coding sequence is TGTGCCAGCAGGGATTATATAAACAGGGCAAATGAGCAGTTCTTC. Translation gives CASRDYINRANEQFF.

As to this clonotype: Likely a read error: the CDR3 ends without its conserved phenylalanine or tryptophan. The V call is TRBV11-2, the J call TRBJ2-1; maybe TRBD2 (5 bases). This CDR3 is 14 amino acids long. V lost 5 bases to trimming and J lost 8 bases, with 16 bases between them. Germline V gene lookup returns CDR1 SGHAT and CDR2 FQNNGV. The CDR3 loop reads CASSPRQAVHEQFC. As DNA, the CDR3 is TGTGCCAGCAGCCCCCGTCAAGCGGTCCATGAGCAGTTCTGC.

This clonotype was detected only a few times. The chain joins TRBV27 to TRBJ2-1, with 8 bases identical to TRBD1. The CDR3 runs to 16 residues. V lost 2 bases to trimming and J lost 8 bases; unmatched junction nucleotides: 11. Germline CDR1 reads MNHEY; CDR2 reads SMNVEV (reference sequence). The CDR3 is CASSLPPGQALDEQFF. CDR3 DNA: TGTGCCAGCAGTTTACCCCCGGGACAGGCCTTAGATGAGCAGTTCTTC.

The J gene is TRBJ1-2, the V gene TRBV6-6; no clear D. Trimming stripped 0 bases from V and 4 bases from J, with 12 bases between. Germline V gene data show CDR1 as MNHNY and CDR2 as SVGAGI (reference sequence). CDR3 length: 15 amino acids. The CDR3 nucleotides read TGTGCCAGCAGTTACTCGGTGCAGCTCTTCTATGGCTACACCTTC. Translating it yields CASSYSVQLFYGYTF.

CDR3 protein: CSVGQINEQFF. The CDR3 DNA reads TGCAGCGTTGGACAGATCAATGAGCAGTTCTTC. This chain joins TRBV29-1 and TRBJ2-1; tentative D call: TRBD1 (5 bases). The V end was cut by 4 bases, the J end by 6 bases, with 7 bases between. The germline V gene encodes CDR1 SQVTM and CDR2 ANQGSEA. CDR3 length: 11 residues.